The rows below give T cell receptor beta chains drawn from one sample of a study of T cells in narcolepsy. Assay used: immunoSEQ multiplex PCR; TCRdb lists only in-frame clones, some missing. The table includes roughly 30,000 clones, roughly 80% detected once. The specimen sequenced was memory (CD45RA-) CD4+ T cells from blood. These receptors all come from a human donor in good health. CDR3s leave out the opening cysteine and the closing phenylalanine or tryptophan. The order of the fields is V gene, J gene, D gene, CDR3 protein. D genes are given only for firm matches.

v_gene: TRBV28
j_gene: TRBJ1-1
d_gene: TRBD1
CDR3aa: ASSLQGGAF

v_gene: TRBV6-5
j_gene: TRBJ2-5
d_gene: NA
CDR3aa: ASSEIGPGETQY

v_gene: TRBV18
j_gene: TRBJ2-7
d_gene: TRBD1
CDR3aa: ASSPPKGQGTYEQY

v_gene: TRBV11-1
j_gene: NA
d_gene: TRBD1
CDR3aa: ASSLTGQVTNEQY

v_gene: TRBV14
j_gene: TRBJ2-3
d_gene: TRBD2
CDR3aa: ASSARPRLAGTDTQY

v_gene: TRBV30
j_gene: TRBJ1-2
d_gene: NA
CDR3aa: AWGRRARGYT

v_gene: TRBV6-5
j_gene: TRBJ2-1
d_gene: TRBD1
CDR3aa: ASSDRGQGDEQF

v_gene: TRBV29-1
j_gene: TRBJ2-7
d_gene: TRBD1
CDR3aa: SVEGARDRGSNYEQY

v_gene: TRBV15
j_gene: TRBJ1-6
d_gene: NA
CDR3aa: ATSREAGSSPLH

v_gene: TRBV11-3
j_gene: TRBJ1-1
d_gene: NA
CDR3aa: ASSLGRNTEAF

v_gene: TRBV19
j_gene: TRBJ1-1
d_gene: NA
CDR3aa: ASSILGMGRDEAF

v_gene: TRBV10-1
j_gene: TRBJ1-2
d_gene: TRBD1
CDR3aa: ASSDGQGDQYGYT

v_gene: TRBV6-5
j_gene: TRBJ1-2
d_gene: NA
CDR3aa: ASSYSVNRLGYT

v_gene: TRBV6-5
j_gene: TRBJ1-1
d_gene: NA
CDR3aa: ASGPNGRMNTEAF

v_gene: TRBV7-9
j_gene: TRBJ1-2
d_gene: NA
CDR3aa: ASSFQVDGYT

v_gene: TRBV19
j_gene: TRBJ2-7
d_gene: TRBD2
CDR3aa: ASSRTGTSGGRGYEQY

v_gene: TRBV2
j_gene: TRBJ2-4
d_gene: NA
CDR3aa: ASSDRVAKNIQY

v_gene: TRBV2
j_gene: TRBJ2-6
d_gene: NA
CDR3aa: ASSDGFSGANVLT

v_gene: TRBV27
j_gene: TRBJ2-5
d_gene: TRBD2
CDR3aa: ASSFSGRQTQY

v_gene: TRBV7-2
j_gene: TRBJ2-6
d_gene: NA
CDR3aa: ASSLRLTATGANVLT

v_gene: TRBV4-2
j_gene: TRBJ2-7
d_gene: TRBD1
CDR3aa: ASSQTGTELYEQY

v_gene: TRBV5-1
j_gene: TRBJ2-6
d_gene: TRBD1
CDR3aa: ASSWRQGSSGANVLT

v_gene: TRBV4-1
j_gene: TRBJ2-2
d_gene: TRBD2
CDR3aa: ASSHLLAGVHTGELF

v_gene: TRBV18
j_gene: TRBJ1-1
d_gene: NA
CDR3aa: ASSPGSQSTEAF

v_gene: TRBV9
j_gene: TRBJ2-7
d_gene: NA
CDR3aa: ASSVGTGIGEQY

v_gene: TRBV9
j_gene: TRBJ2-3
d_gene: NA
CDR3aa: ASSVVGTGSTQY

v_gene: TRBV7-8
j_gene: TRBJ1-5
d_gene: NA
CDR3aa: ASSPGGHQPQH

v_gene: TRBV2
j_gene: TRBJ2-1
d_gene: TRBD2
CDR3aa: ASTPTGTSFSNEQF

v_gene: TRBV30
j_gene: TRBJ2-7
d_gene: NA
CDR3aa: AWNPGTNYEQY

v_gene: TRBV7-9
j_gene: TRBJ2-3
d_gene: NA
CDR3aa: ASSLAGGDTQY

v_gene: TRBV5-5
j_gene: TRBJ2-7
d_gene: NA
CDR3aa: ASSLRYKRDITTYEQY

v_gene: TRBV11-3
j_gene: TRBJ1-1
d_gene: NA
CDR3aa: ASSFNGHSEAF

v_gene: TRBV6-1
j_gene: TRBJ2-7
d_gene: NA
CDR3aa: ASSWVSLYEQY

v_gene: TRBV2
j_gene: TRBJ1-1
d_gene: TRBD1
CDR3aa: ASRVTGGTGAF

v_gene: TRBV19
j_gene: TRBJ1-5
d_gene: NA
CDR3aa: ASSNRNQPQH

v_gene: TRBV19
j_gene: TRBJ1-5
d_gene: TRBD1
CDR3aa: ASTPLDRVRFQPQH

v_gene: TRBV5-4
j_gene: TRBJ1-1
d_gene: NA
CDR3aa: ASSRAVSGGHTEAF

v_gene: TRBV6-5
j_gene: TRBJ2-2
d_gene: NA
CDR3aa: ASSLDRRGVTGELF

v_gene: TRBV30
j_gene: TRBJ1-2
d_gene: NA
CDR3aa: AWSPPRGKFNYGYT

v_gene: TRBV5-4
j_gene: TRBJ2-6
d_gene: NA
CDR3aa: ASSLAQGRDGANVLT

v_gene: TRBV7-2
j_gene: TRBJ1-2
d_gene: NA
CDR3aa: ASSLIGGGIYGYT

v_gene: TRBV7-3
j_gene: TRBJ1-1
d_gene: TRBD1
CDR3aa: ASSPQGFGTEAF

v_gene: TRBV30
j_gene: TRBJ2-2
d_gene: TRBD2
CDR3aa: ACTTSGKVWTGELF

v_gene: TRBV19
j_gene: TRBJ1-3
d_gene: TRBD1
CDR3aa: ASSTRQGQAGNTIY

v_gene: TRBV27
j_gene: TRBJ2-3
d_gene: NA
CDR3aa: ASRKGGKDTQY

v_gene: TRBV30
j_gene: TRBJ1-1
d_gene: NA
CDR3aa: AWKGTEAF

v_gene: TRBV7-8
j_gene: TRBJ2-1
d_gene: TRBD2
CDR3aa: ASSPPTSGRANEQF

v_gene: TRBV18
j_gene: TRBJ1-5
d_gene: TRBD1
CDR3aa: ASSPLGQNQPQH

v_gene: TRBV19
j_gene: TRBJ1-1
d_gene: NA
CDR3aa: ASSIAGQLNTEAF

v_gene: TRBV6-5
j_gene: TRBJ2-7
d_gene: NA
CDR3aa: ASGTFGAEY